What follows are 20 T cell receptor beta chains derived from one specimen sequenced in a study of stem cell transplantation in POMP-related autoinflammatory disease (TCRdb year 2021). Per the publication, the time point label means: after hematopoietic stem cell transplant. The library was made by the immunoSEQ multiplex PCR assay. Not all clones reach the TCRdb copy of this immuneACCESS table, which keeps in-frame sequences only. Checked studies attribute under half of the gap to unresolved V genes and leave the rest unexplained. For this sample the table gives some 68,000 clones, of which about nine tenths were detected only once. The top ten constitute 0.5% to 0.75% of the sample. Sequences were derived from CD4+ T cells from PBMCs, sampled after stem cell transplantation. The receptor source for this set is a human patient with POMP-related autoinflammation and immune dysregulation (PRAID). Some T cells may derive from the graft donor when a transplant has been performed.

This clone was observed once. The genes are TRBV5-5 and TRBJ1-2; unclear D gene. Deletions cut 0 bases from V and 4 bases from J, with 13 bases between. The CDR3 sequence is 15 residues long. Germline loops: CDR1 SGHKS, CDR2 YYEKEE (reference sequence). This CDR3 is CASSLDGTVSYGYTF. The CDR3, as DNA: TGTGCCAGCAGCTTGGATGGTACCGTAAGCTATGGCTACACCTTC.

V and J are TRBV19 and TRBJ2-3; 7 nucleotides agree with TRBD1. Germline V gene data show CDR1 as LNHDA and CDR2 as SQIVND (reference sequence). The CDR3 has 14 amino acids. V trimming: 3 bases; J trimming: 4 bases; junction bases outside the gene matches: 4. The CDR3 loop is CASSIRDSADTQYF. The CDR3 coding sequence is TGTGCCAGTAGTATCAGGGACAGCGCAGATACGCAGTATTTT.

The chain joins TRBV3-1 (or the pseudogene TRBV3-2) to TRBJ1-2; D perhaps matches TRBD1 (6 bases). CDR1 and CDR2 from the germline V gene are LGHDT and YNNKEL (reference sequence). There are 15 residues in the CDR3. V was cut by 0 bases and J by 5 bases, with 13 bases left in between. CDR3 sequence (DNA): TGTGCCAGCAGCCAAGATTTGGGGGGCCAATATGGCTACACCTTC. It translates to CASSQDLGGQYGYTF.

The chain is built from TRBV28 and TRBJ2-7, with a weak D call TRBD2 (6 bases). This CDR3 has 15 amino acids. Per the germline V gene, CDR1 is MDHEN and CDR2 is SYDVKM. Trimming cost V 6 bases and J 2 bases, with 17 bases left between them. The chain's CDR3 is CASRLGGASAYEQYF. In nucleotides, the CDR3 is TGTGCCAGCAGACTCGGCGGGGCTAGCGCCTACGAGCAGTACTTC.

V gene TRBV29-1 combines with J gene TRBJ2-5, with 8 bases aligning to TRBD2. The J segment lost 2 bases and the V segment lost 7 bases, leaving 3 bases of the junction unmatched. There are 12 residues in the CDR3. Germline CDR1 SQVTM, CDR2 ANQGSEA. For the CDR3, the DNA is TGCAGCGCCGGGGGGGGACAAGAGACCCAGTACTTC. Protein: CSAGGGQETQYF. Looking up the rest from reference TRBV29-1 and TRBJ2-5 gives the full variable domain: SAVISQKPSRDICQRGTSLTIQCQVDSQVTMMFWYRQQPGQSLTLIATANQGSEATYESGFVIDKFPISRPNLTFSTLTVSNMSPEDSSIYLCSAGGGQETQYFGPGTRLLVL.

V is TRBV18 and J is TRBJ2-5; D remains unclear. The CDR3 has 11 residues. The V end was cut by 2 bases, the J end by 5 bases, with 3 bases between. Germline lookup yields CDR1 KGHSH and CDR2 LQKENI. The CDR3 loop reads CASSPMETQYF. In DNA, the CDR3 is TGTGCCAGCTCACCAATGGAGACCCAGTACTTC.

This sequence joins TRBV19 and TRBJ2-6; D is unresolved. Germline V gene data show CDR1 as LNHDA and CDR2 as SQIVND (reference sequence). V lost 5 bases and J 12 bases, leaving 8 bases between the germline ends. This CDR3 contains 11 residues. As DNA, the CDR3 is TGTGCCAGTAGTTCCCCTATCGTCCTGACTTTC. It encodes CASSSPIVLTF.

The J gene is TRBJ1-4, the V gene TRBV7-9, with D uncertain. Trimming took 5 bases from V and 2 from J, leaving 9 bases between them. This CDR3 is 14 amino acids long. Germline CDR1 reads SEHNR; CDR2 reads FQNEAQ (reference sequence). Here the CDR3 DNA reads TGTGCCAGCAGCCCAGCCGGGACTAATGAAAAACTGTTTTTT. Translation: CASSPAGTNEKLFF.

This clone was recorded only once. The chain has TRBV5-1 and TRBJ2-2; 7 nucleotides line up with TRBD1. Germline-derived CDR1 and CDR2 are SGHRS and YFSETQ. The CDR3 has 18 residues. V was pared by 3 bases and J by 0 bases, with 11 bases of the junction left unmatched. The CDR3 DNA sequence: TGCGCCAGCAGCTCCATACAGGGGCGGCTCGCGAACACCGGGGAGCTGTTTTTT. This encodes CASSSIQGRLANTGELFF.

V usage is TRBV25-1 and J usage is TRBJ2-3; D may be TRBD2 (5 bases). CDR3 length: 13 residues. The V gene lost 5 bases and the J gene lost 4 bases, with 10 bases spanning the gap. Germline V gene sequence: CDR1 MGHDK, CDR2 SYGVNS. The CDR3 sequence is CASSRGGADTQYF. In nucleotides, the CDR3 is TGTGCCAGCAGTCGGGGTGGCGCAGATACGCAGTATTTT.

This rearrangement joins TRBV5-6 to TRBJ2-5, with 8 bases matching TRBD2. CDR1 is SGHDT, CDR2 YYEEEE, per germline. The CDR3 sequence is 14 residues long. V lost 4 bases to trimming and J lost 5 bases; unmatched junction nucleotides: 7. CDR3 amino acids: CASSRGTRWETQYF. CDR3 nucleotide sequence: TGTGCCAGCAGCCGGGGGACTAGGTGGGAGACCCAGTACTTC.

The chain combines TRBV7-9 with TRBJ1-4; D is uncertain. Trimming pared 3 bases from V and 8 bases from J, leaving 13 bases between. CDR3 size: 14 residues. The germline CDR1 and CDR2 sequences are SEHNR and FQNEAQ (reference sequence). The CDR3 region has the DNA TGTGCCAGCAGCTTCGGCAGGACGGGGGAAAAACTGTTTTTT. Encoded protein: CASSFGRTGEKLFF.

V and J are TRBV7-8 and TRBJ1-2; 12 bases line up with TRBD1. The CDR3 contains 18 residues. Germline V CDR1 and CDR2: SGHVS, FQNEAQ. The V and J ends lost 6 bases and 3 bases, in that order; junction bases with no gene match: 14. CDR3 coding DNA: TGTGCCAGCAGATCCGGGACAGGGGGCGCCCACCAGGACTATGGCTACACCTTC. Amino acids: CASRSGTGGAHQDYGYTF.

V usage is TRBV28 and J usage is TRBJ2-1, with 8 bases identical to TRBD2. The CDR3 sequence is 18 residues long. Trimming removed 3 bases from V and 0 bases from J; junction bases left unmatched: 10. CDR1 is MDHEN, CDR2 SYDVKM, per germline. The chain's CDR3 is CASSFNGRALGSYNEQFF. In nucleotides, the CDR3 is TGTGCCAGCAGTTTTAACGGGAGGGCCTTGGGCTCCTACAATGAGCAGTTCTTC.

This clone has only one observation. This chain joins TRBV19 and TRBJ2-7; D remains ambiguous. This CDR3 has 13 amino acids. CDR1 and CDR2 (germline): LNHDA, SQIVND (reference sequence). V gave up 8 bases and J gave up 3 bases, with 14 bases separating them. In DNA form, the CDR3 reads TGTGCCAGTTCCCCTTTGGACGGCTACGAGCAGTACTTC. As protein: CASSPLDGYEQYF. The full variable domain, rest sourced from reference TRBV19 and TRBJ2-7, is DGGITQSPKYLFRKEGQNVTLSCEQNLNHDAMYWYRQDPGQGLRLIYYSQIVNDFQKGDIAEGYSVSREKKESFPLTVTSAQKNPTAFYLCASSPLDGYEQYFGPGTRLTVT.

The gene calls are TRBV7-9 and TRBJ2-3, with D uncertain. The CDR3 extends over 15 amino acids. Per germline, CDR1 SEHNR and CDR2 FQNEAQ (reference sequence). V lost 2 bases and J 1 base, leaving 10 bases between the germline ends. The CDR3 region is CASSLSRRGTDTQYF. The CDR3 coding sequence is TGTGCCAGCAGCTTATCCAGGAGAGGCACAGATACGCAGTATTTT.

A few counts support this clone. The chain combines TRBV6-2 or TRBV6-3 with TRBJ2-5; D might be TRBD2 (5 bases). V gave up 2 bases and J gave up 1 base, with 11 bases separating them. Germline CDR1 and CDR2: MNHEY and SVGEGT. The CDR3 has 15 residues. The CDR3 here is CASSYPPGSQETQYF. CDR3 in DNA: TGTGCCAGCAGTTACCCGCCGGGGTCCCAAGAGACCCAGTACTTC.

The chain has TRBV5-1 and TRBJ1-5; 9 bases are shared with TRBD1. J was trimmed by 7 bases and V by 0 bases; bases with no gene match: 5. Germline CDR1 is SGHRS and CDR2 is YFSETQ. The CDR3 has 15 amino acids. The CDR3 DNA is TGCGCCAGCAGCTTGGGACAGGGGGTGGGACAGCCCCAGCATTTT. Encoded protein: CASSLGQGVGQPQHF.

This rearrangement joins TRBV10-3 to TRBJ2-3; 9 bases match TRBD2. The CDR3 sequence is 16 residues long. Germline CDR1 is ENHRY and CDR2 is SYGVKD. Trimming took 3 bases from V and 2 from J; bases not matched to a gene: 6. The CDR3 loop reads CAISDPLAGDTDTQYF. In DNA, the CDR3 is TGTGCCATCAGTGACCCGTTAGCGGGAGACACAGATACGCAGTATTTT.

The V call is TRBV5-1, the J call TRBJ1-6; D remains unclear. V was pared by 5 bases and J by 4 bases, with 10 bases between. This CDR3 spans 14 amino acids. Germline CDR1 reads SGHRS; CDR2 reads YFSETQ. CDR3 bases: TGCGCCAGCAGTGAGGACCGGTATAATTCACCCCTCCACTTT. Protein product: CASSEDRYNSPLHF.